What follows are 23 T cell receptor beta chains derived from one specimen sequenced in a study of OX40 agonist ivuxolimab in advanced cancers. The protocol was immunoSEQ multiplex PCR, while the TCRdb copy is restricted to in-frame clones and leaves out a portion. Among about 77,000 clones, over 80% were seen once, and the ten largest hold approximately 0.32%. The sequences come from CD4+ or CD8+ T cells sorted from blood, collected in a trial of the OX40 agonist ivuxolimab. The receptors stem from an adult with an advanced solid tumor such as melanoma, head and neck, liver or kidney cancer.

This chain links TRBV28 with TRBJ1-5; D unclear. With 7 bases removed from V and 0 bases from J, the gap between germline ends came to 10 bases. Per the germline V gene, CDR1 is MDHEN and CDR2 is SYDVKM. The CDR3 is made up of 14 amino acids. Written as DNA, the CDR3 is TGTGCCAGCACTCTCTCGGGTAGCAATCAGCCCCAGCATTTT. This sequence encodes CASTLSGSNQPQHF.

The V gene is TRBV10-1, the J gene TRBJ1-3; tentative D call: TRBD1 (5 bases). The CDR3 spans 15 residues. In germline, CDR1 is WNHNN, CDR2 SYGVQD (reference sequence). The V end was cut by 10 bases, the J end by 4 bases, with 20 bases between. CDR3 amino acids: CATAMLWGKGNTIYF. CDR3 nucleotides: TGCGCCACAGCTATGTTATGGGGGAAAGGAAACACCATATATTTT.

The chain couples TRBV4-3 to TRBJ1-2; maybe TRBD1 (6 bases). This CDR3 has 17 residues. Looked up from germline, CDR1 is LGHNA and CDR2 is YSLEER. V lost 3 bases to trimming and J lost 3 bases, with 20 bases between them. The CDR3 DNA is TGCGCCAGCAGCCACTATCCCCGGGGAGGGGGTGACTATGGCTACACCTTC. It yields the protein CASSHYPRGGGDYGYTF.

V gene TRBV28 combines with J gene TRBJ1-5, with D tentatively TRBD1 (6 bases). The germline V and J ends were trimmed by 7 bases and 3 bases, with 16 bases remaining between them. Germline V gene sequence: CDR1 MDHEN, CDR2 SYDVKM. This CDR3 region has 15 residues. CDR3 DNA: TGTGCCAGCATTACGACAGGACAACCCAATCAGCCCCAGCATTTT. Amino acid sequence: CASITTGQPNQPQHF.

The rearrangement links TRBV2 to TRBJ1-4; no clear D gene. The ends were cut back, 2 bases at V and 5 bases at J, with 3 bases in the middle. CDR1 and CDR2 from the germline V gene are SNHLY and FYNNEI. This CDR3 has 12 amino acids. DNA for the CDR3: TGTGCCAGCAGTGAACAAAATGAAAAACTGTTTTTT. It yields the protein CASSEQNEKLFF.

The chain couples TRBV5-1 to TRBJ1-2; D gene ambiguous. Germline CDR1 SGHRS, CDR2 YFSETQ. The V and J ends lost 0 bases and 3 bases respectively, with 6 bases between them. The CDR3 runs 13 residues. The CDR3 sequence is CASSLAADYGYTF. CDR3 in DNA: TGCGCCAGCAGCTTGGCGGCAGACTATGGCTACACCTTC.

The rearrangement joins TRBV7-2 to TRBJ2-5, with D perhaps TRBD1 or TRBD2 (5 bases each). Looked up from germline, CDR1 is SGHTA and CDR2 is FQGNSA. Between the trimmed V and J ends, which lost 1 base and 5 bases, there was a span of 14 bases. The CDR3 is made up of 15 amino acids. CDR3 in amino acids: CASSLGTWGGETQYF. The DNA of the CDR3 is TGTGCCAGCAGCTTAGGGACCTGGGGCGGGGAGACCCAGTACTTC.

This chain joins TRBV6-6 and TRBJ2-2, with 8 bases lining up with TRBD2. CDR1 and CDR2 from the germline V gene are MNHNY and SVGAGI (reference sequence). The V gene end was trimmed by 0 bases and the J gene end by 6 bases; junction bases not matched to a gene: 6. The CDR3 sequence is 16 residues long. In DNA, the CDR3 is TGTGCCAGCAGTTACTCCGGGGGGGCGACCGCCGGGGAGCTGTTTTTT. It is translated as CASSYSGGATAGELFF.

This clone appeared a single time. V gene TRBV10-1 combines with J gene TRBJ2-7, with a weak D call TRBD2 (6 bases). Germline assignment: CDR1 WNHNN and CDR2 SYGVQD (reference sequence). The germline V and J ends were trimmed by 0 bases and 5 bases, with 14 bases remaining between them. The CDR3 runs 15 residues. The CDR3 protein is CASSESTGGVHEQYF. In nucleotides, the CDR3 is TGCGCCAGCAGTGAGTCGACCGGCGGGGTCCACGAGCAGTACTTC.

The V call is TRBV7-2, the J call TRBJ2-7; D gene unclear. V was shortened by 5 bases and J by 6 bases, with 14 bases between the two germline ends. Germline V gene lookup returns CDR1 SGHTA and CDR2 FQGNSA. The CDR3 totals 13 residues. The chain's CDR3 is CASSRQYGSEQYF. The CDR3, as DNA: TGTGCCAGCAGCCGACAATACGGAAGCGAGCAGTACTTC.

The rearrangement links TRBV11-2 to TRBJ1-3; unclear D gene. CDR3 length: 15 amino acids. V gave up 5 bases and J gave up 0 bases, with 11 bases separating them. Per germline, CDR1 SGHAT and CDR2 FQNNGV. CDR3 DNA sequence: TGTGCCAGCAGCCCGAGGATTAGCTCTGGAAACACCATATATTTT. Amino acids: CASSPRISSGNTIYF.

The gene calls are TRBV28 and TRBJ2-7; unclear D gene. Germline V gene lookup returns CDR1 MDHEN and CDR2 SYDVKM. Trimming stripped 7 bases from V and 0 bases from J, with 16 bases between. The length of the CDR3 is 15 residues. CDR3 in DNA: TGTGCCAGCACCAGTGGACCGCTGAGCTCCTACGAGCAGTACTTC. Residues: CASTSGPLSSYEQYF.

This clone has only one observation. Other DNA sequences in the sample encode the same CDR3. The chain joins TRBV5-4 to TRBJ2-7; a weak D match, TRBD2 (6 bases). V lost 1 base, J lost 1 base, and 6 bases lay in between. Germline assignment: CDR1 SGHNT and CDR2 YYREEE (reference sequence). CDR3 length: 13 residues. Here the CDR3 DNA reads TGTGCCAGCAGCTTGCGGGGGTCCTACGAGCAGTACTTC. This encodes CASSLRGSYEQYF.

V gene TRBV7-2 combines with J gene TRBJ2-3; the match to TRBD2 covers 10 bases. Germline CDR1 reads SGHTA; CDR2 reads FQGNSA. The CDR3 consists of 15 residues. V lost 7 bases, J lost 6 bases, and 10 bases stayed unmatched. In nucleotides, the CDR3 is TGTGCCAGCACCGCCAGCGGGGGGGCTAGTGATACGCAGTATTTT. Encoded protein: CASTASGGASDTQYF.

This rearrangement joins TRBV6-6 to TRBJ1-2, with 8 bases fitting TRBD1. In germline, CDR1 is MNHNY, CDR2 SVGAGI (reference sequence). The CDR3 length is 16 residues. Trimming cost V 6 bases and J 1 base; bases outside gene matches: 10. DNA for the CDR3: TGTGCCAGCAGCCTCTCCAATGGACAGGGTAACTATGGCTACACCTTC. Translated, it gives CASSLSNGQGNYGYTF.

This rearrangement joins TRBV19 to TRBJ1-6; D possibly corresponds to TRBD1 (6 bases). Germline loops: CDR1 LNHDA, CDR2 SQIVND (reference sequence). The germline V and J ends were trimmed by 6 bases and 1 base, with 13 bases remaining between them. This CDR3 has 16 amino acids. The CDR3 spells CASSNLQGSYNSPLHF. CDR3 sequence (DNA): TGTGCCAGTAGCAACCTACAGGGTTCCTATAATTCACCCCTCCACTTT.

About this clone: Other DNA sequences in this sample translate to the same CDR3. The chain uses TRBV10-3 and TRBJ1-5; D call uncertain. There are 14 residues in the CDR3. Germline CDR1 is ENHRY and CDR2 is SYGVKD. Between the trimmed V and J ends, which lost 2 bases and 0 bases, there was a span of 5 bases. CDR3 nucleotide sequence: TGTGCCATCAGTGAGGGAAATAGCAATCAGCCCCAGCATTTT. This translates into CAISEGNSNQPQHF.

This clone has a handful of counts. The J gene is TRBJ2-7, the V gene TRBV7-8, with a tentative D call TRBD2 (6 bases). Trimming took off 0 bases at V and 3 bases at J, with 6 bases between the two ends. Germline CDR1 SGHVS, CDR2 FQNEAQ. The CDR3 sequence is 13 residues long. CDR3 protein: CASSLAGGYEQYF. The CDR3 DNA follows: TGTGCCAGCAGCTTAGCGGGAGGCTACGAGCAGTACTTC.

The chain is built from TRBV19 and TRBJ2-1; 8 bases match TRBD1. The CDR3 is 14 amino acids. Germline assignment: CDR1 LNHDA and CDR2 SQIVND (reference sequence). V trimming: 6 bases; J trimming: 3 bases; junction bases outside the gene matches: 4. The CDR3 region is CASRAGQDYNEQFF. The CDR3 DNA sequence: TGTGCCAGTAGGGCGGGACAGGACTACAATGAGCAGTTCTTC.

The chain joins TRBV4-2 to TRBJ1-5, with D tentatively TRBD1 (5 bases). Looked up from germline, CDR1 is LGHNA and CDR2 is YNFKEQ. Between the trimmed V and J ends, which lost 4 bases and 6 bases, there was a span of 10 bases. The CDR3 is 13 residues long. The CDR3 bases are TGTGCCAGCAGCCTTCGTGGGACTCAGCCCCAGCATTTT. Translating it yields CASSLRGTQPQHF.

The V gene is TRBV5-6, the J gene TRBJ2-3, with D tentatively TRBD1 or TRBD2 (6 bases each). V gave up 4 bases and J gave up 2 bases, with 23 bases separating them. The CDR3 length is 18 residues. CDR1 and CDR2 from the germline V gene are SGHDT and YYEEEE. This CDR3 reads CASSLPGGGRGDTDTQYF. For the CDR3, the DNA is TGTGCCAGCAGCCTGCCCGGGGGCGGCCGAGGTGACACAGATACGCAGTATTTT.

The J gene is TRBJ2-7, the V gene TRBV7-9; possible D gene TRBD1, 6 bases. CDR3 size: 10 residues. The V and J ends lost 11 bases and 5 bases respectively, with 10 bases between them. Germline values: CDR1 SEHNR, CDR2 FQNEAQ (reference sequence). CDR3: CAHGGDEQYF. In DNA form, the CDR3 reads TGTGCCCATGGGGGCGACGAGCAGTACTTC.

This clone was detected a few times. In nucleotides, the CDR3 is TGTGCCAGCAGTTTACAGGGAGCCACTGAAGCTTTCTTT. Translated, it gives CASSLQGATEAFF. This sequence joins TRBV28 and TRBJ1-1, with D possibly matching TRBD1 (5 bases). The CDR3 is 13 residues long. Per germline, CDR1 MDHEN and CDR2 SYDVKM. V gave up 2 bases and J gave up 4 bases, with 8 bases separating them.